This TCR beta chain was documented in a study of T cell clonality in common variable immunodeficiency. Study-level points and caveats: The cause of increased CVID clonality remains unclear without subpopulation sequencing.

The sample holds many counts of this clone. What it recognizes is unknown. Coverage ceases 3 residues before the CDR3 finishes, and the germline J gene fills in the end. CDR1 and CDR2 (germline): LNHDA, SQIVND (reference sequence). The length of the CDR3 is 16 residues. The ends lost 5 bases at V and 2 bases at J; junction bases unmatched: 7. Repertoires were generated with immunoSEQ multiplex PCR, while TCRdb's copy carries only in-frame clones and drops some. This sample comprises under 50,000 clones, none seen once only. Sequenced: peripheral blood mononuclear cells. V usage is TRBV19 and J usage is TRBJ2-1, with 9 bases that match TRBD1. The source of this sequence is a person aged 18 to 70 in good health. CDR3 bases read: TGTGCCAGTAGTCCGAACCGGGACAGGGCCTACAATGAG. This sequence encodes CASSPNRDRAYNE. The full CDR3 sequence reads CASSPNRDRAYNEQFF. Drawing the rest from reference TRBV19 and TRBJ2-1, the complete variable domain is DGGITQSPKYLFRKEGQNVTLSCEQNLNHDAMYWYRQDPGQGLRLIYYSQIVNDFQKGDIAEGYSVSREKKESFPLTVTSAQKNPTAFYLCASSPNRDRAYNEQFFGPGTRLTVL.